Here is one TCR beta chain with its context. The antigen remains undetermined. Trimming shortened V by 4 bases and J by 7 bases, and 11 bases separated the two germline ends. The CDR3 is 14 residues long. CDR1 and CDR2 from the germline V gene are SGHTA and FQGNSA. These data are taken from a study of cytomegalovirus exposure and HLA in healthy donors. Points from the study as a whole: Altogether, 164 TCR beta chains were recorded as cytomegalovirus-associated. Many donors carried some public TCRs, although rarity characterized most TCR sequences.

The primer mix had 60 Vbeta and 13 Jbeta primers. TCRdb's copy holds only in-frame clones and misses some; the assay was immunoSEQ multiplex PCR. The sample includes some 180,000 clones, around 80% of them seen just once. V is TRBV7-2 and J is TRBJ1-6, with D unclear. The sample consisted of PBMCs. The sequence derives from a woman in her 30s in good health and CMV-seropositive. CDR3 nucleotide sequence: TGTGCCAGCAGCTCCACCCGGGGAAATTCACCCCTCCACTTT. Protein: CASSSTRGNSPLHF.